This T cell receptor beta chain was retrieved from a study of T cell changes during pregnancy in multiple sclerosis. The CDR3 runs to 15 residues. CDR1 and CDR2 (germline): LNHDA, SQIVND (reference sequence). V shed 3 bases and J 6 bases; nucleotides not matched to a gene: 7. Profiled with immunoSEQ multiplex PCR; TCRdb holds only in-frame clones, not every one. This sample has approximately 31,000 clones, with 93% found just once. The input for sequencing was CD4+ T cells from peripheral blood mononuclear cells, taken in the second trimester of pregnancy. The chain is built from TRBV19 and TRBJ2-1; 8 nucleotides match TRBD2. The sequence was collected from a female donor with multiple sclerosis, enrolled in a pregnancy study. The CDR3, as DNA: TGTGCCAGTAGTATTACTAGCGGCGACGGCAATGAGCAGTTCTTC. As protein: CASSITSGDGNEQFF.